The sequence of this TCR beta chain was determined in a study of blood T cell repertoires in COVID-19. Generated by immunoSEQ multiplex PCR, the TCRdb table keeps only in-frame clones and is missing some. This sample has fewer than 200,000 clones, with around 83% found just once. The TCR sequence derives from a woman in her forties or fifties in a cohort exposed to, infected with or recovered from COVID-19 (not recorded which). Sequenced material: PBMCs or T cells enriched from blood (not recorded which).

The CDR3 loop reads CASSSSMAGKDTQYF. DNA for the CDR3: TGCGCCAGCAGCTCTTCAATGGCGGGAAAAGATACGCAGTATTTT. This chain joins TRBV5-1 and TRBJ2-3; a weak D match, TRBD2 (6 bases). V was cut by 3 bases and J by 5 bases, with 16 bases left in between. Germline CDR1 SGHRS, CDR2 YFSETQ. The CDR3 contains 15 residues.